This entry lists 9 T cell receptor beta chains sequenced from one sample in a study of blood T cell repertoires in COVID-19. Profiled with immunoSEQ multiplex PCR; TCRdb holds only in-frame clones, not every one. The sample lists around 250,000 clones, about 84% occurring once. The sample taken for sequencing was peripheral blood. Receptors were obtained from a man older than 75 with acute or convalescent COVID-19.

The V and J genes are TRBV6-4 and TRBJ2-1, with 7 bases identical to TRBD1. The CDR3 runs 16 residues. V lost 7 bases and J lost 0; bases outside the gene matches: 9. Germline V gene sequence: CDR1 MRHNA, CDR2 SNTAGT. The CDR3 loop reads CASMPVEGASYNEQFF. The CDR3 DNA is TGTGCCAGCATGCCCGTAGAGGGGGCCTCCTACAATGAGCAGTTCTTC.

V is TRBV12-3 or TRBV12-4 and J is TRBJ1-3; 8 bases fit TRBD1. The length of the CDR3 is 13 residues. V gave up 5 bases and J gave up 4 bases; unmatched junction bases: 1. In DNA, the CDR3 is TGTGCCAGCAGTCGGACAGGGGGAAACACCATATATTTT. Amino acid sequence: CASSRTGGNTIYF.

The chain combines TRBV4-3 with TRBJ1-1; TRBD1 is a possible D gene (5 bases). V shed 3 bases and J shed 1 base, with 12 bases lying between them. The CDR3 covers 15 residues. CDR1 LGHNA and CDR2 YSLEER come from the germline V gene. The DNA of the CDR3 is TGCGCCAGCAGCCATGGGACTGCCTGGAACACTGAAGCTTTCTTT. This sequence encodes CASSHGTAWNTEAFF.

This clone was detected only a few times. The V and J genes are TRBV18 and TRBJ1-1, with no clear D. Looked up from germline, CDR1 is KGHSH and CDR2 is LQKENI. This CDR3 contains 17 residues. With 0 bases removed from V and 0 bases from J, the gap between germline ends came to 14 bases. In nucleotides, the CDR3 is TGTGCCAGCTCACCACCCAATGGCGGGAGGCTGAACACTGAAGCTTTCTTT. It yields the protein CASSPPNGGRLNTEAFF.

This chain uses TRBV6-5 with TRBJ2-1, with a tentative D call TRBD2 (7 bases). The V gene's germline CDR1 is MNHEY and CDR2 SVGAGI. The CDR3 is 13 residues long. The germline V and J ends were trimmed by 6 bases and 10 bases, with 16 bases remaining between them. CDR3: CASRGGGISEQFF. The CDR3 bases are TGTGCCAGCAGAGGGGGGGGTATCTCAGAGCAGTTCTTC.

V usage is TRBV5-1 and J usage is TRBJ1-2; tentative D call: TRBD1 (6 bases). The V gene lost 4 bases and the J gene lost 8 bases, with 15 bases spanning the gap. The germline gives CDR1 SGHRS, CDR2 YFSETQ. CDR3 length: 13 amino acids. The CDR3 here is CASSREGVEGYTF. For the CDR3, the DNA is TGCGCCAGCAGCCGAGAGGGGGTGGAGGGCTACACCTTC.

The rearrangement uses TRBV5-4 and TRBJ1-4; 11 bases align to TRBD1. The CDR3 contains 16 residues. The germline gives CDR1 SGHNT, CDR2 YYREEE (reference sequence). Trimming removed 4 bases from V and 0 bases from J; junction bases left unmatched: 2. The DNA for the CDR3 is TGTGCCAGCAGCCCGGGACAGGGGGCAACTAATGAAAAACTGTTTTTT. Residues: CASSPGQGATNEKLFF.

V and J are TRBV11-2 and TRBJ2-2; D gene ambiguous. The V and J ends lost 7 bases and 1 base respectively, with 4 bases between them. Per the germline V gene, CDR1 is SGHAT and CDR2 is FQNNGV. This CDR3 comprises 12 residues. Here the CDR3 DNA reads TGTGCCAGCAACAAGAACACCGGGGAGCTGTTTTTT. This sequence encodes CASNKNTGELFF.

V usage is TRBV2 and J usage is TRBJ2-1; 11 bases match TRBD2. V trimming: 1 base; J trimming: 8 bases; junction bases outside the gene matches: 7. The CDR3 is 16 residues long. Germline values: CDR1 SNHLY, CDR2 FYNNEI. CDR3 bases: TGTGCCAGCAGTGAAGGCCTAGCGGGAGGTCTAGATGAGCAGTTCTTC. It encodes CASSEGLAGGLDEQFF.